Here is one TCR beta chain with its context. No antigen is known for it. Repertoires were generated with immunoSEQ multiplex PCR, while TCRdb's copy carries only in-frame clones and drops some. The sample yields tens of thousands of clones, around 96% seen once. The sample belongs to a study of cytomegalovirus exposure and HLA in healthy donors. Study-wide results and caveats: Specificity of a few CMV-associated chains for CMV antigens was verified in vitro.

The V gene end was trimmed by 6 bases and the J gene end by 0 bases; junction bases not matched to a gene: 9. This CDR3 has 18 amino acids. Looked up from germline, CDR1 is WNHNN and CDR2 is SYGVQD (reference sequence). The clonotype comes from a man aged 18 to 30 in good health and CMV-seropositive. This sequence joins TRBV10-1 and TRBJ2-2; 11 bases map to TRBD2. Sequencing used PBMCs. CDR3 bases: TGCGCCAGCAGCGAACTAGCGGGGGCGAATCCGAACACCGGGGAGCTGTTTTTT. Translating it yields CASSELAGANPNTGELFF.